This TCR beta chain was profiled in a study of OX40 agonist ivuxolimab in advanced cancers. About the research overall: Patients were about 83% male with ages roughly 20 to 80, mean 60.

Profiling relied on immunoSEQ multiplex PCR, and the TCRdb table lists in-frame clones only, not all of them. The data contain about 27,000 clones, around four fifths of them singletons. Trimming took off 2 bases at V and 4 bases at J, with 15 bases between the two ends. The CDR3 totals 16 residues. The V gene's germline CDR1 is MNHEY and CDR2 SMNVEV (reference sequence). Relative to its sample, this clone is medium-sized (0.01 to 0.1%). The source material was CD4+ or CD8+ T cells sorted from blood, sampled in a trial of the OX40 agonist ivuxolimab. The gene calls are TRBV27 and TRBJ1-3; D is ambiguous. This TCR derives from an adult with an advanced solid tumor such as melanoma, head and neck, liver or kidney cancer. The CDR3, as DNA: TGTGCCAGCAGTTTAAATAGGGCAGAAGTCGGAAACACCATATATTTT. Its translation: CASSLNRAEVGNTIYF.